The present T cell receptor (beta chain) was sequenced within a study of blood T cell repertoires in COVID-19. Study-level background: COVID-19 samples collected from the United States, Italy and Spain covered acute and convalescent phases.

Data came from immunoSEQ multiplex PCR; TCRdb stores just in-frame clones and leaves some out. The sample lists 200,000 to 250,000 clones, approximately 80% occurring once. This CDR3 has 13 residues. What the recovered Cohort 3 donors had was two negative PCRs, clearance, or symptom resolution. The chain carries TRBV21-1 and TRBJ1-2; TRBD1, as called in the table, went unchecked against the DNA. TRBV21-1 is annotated as a pseudogene. The sample taken for sequencing was PBMCs or T cells enriched from blood (not recorded which). The TCR originated in a man in his sixties who had recovered from COVID-19. The CDR3 protein is CASSKVAGYGYTF. In DNA form, the CDR3 reads TGTGCCAGCAGCAAAGTGGCAGGCTATGGCTACACCTTC.